This TCR beta chain was identified in a study of PD-1 blockade in mismatch repair-deficient tumors. Overall study context: Enrolled about 2012-2016, patients had progressing, pretreated mismatch repair-deficient cancers of about twelve types.

In the case of this clone: As yet, its antigen is unknown.

Libraries were prepared by immunoSEQ multiplex PCR; TCRdb keeps only in-frame clonotypes and omits some of them. The sample contains approximately 80,000 clones, about four fifths of which appear only once. The CDR3 runs to 18 residues. The germline CDR1 and CDR2 sequences are LGHNA and YNFKEQ. V shed 0 bases and J shed 0 bases, with 14 bases lying between them. The TCR-sequenced patients were a few responders to pembrolizumab. Study-wide points: Rapid post-treatment expansion, then contraction, generally preceding radiologic response, marked tumor-resident clones.

The receptor was isolated from an adult with mismatch repair-deficient cancer. Sequenced material: peripheral blood, taken 44 weeks after starting pembrolizumab. V usage is TRBV4-2 and J usage is TRBJ1-4; maybe TRBD1 (6 bases). For the CDR3, the DNA is TGTGCCAGCAGCCAAGACGGCAGGGGAGGGACAACTAATGAAAAACTGTTTTTT. Its protein product is CASSQDGRGGTTNEKLFF.